The 15 T cell receptor beta chains presented below share a single source sample, sequenced in a study of early T cells in non-severe SARS-CoV-2 infection. Using its own MiXCR run on the 5' RACE reads, TCRdb lists one record per CDR3 protein. The sample yields fewer than 40,000 distinct CDR3 sequences, roughly 5.4% seen once. Sequenced: whole blood. The receptors originated from an adult who was a healthcare worker with PCR-confirmed SARS-CoV-2 infection or an uninfected control (not recorded which).

In this sample, this clonotype turned up a few times. The chain links TRBV7-9 to TRBJ2-5; D is perhaps TRBD1 (5 bases). Per germline, CDR1 SEHNR and CDR2 FQNEAQ (reference sequence). V was clipped by 3 bases and J by 6 bases, with 8 bases between them. The CDR3 loop spans 12 amino acids. The CDR3 nucleotides read TGTGCCAGCAGCTTGGGGCAAAAGACCCAGTACTTC. This codes for CASSLGQKTQYF.

This clonotype has a count of ten or more. The J gene is TRBJ2-7, the V gene TRBV28; 7 bases map to TRBD1. The CDR3 totals 15 residues. The V gene's germline CDR1 is MDHEN and CDR2 SYDVKM. The V and J ends lost 5 bases and 6 bases, in that order; junction bases with no gene match: 13. This CDR3 reads CASSPTPTGAREQYF. CDR3 in DNA: TGTGCCAGCAGTCCCACACCAACAGGGGCCCGCGAGCAGTACTTC. Full variable domain (outside the CDR3, taken from reference TRBV28 and TRBJ2-7): DVKVTQSSRYLVKRTGEKVFLECVQDMDHENMFWYRQDPGLGLRLIYFSYDVKMKEKGDIPEGYSVSREKKERFSLILESASTNQTSMYLCASSPTPTGAREQYFGPGTRLTVT.

This clonotype was counted many times. V gene TRBV28 combines with J gene TRBJ2-3; D gene ambiguous. Trimming left V 5 bases short and J 2 bases short, with 14 bases between. Germline CDR1 and CDR2: MDHEN and SYDVKM. This CDR3 has 15 residues. The DNA for the CDR3 is TGTGCCAGCAGTCCCCCCCAGCGCCCCACAGATACGCAGTATTTT. Translating it yields CASSPPQRPTDTQYF. Supplemented by reference TRBV28 and TRBJ2-3, the full variable domain reads DVKVTQSSRYLVKRTGEKVFLECVQDMDHENMFWYRQDPGLGLRLIYFSYDVKMKEKGDIPEGYSVSREKKERFSLILESASTNQTSMYLCASSPPQRPTDTQYFGPGTRLTVL.

This clonotype showed up many times. The chain carries TRBV28 and TRBJ1-5; D uncertain. CDR1 is MDHEN and CDR2 is SYDVKM in the germline V gene. The CDR3 is 14 residues long. V was trimmed by 3 bases and J by 5 bases, leaving 11 bases between them. CDR3 protein: CASSLWGTHQPQHF. The CDR3, as DNA: TGTGCCAGCAGTTTGTGGGGAACGCATCAGCCCCAGCATTTT.

This clonotype was seen at least ten times. This sequence joins TRBV19 and TRBJ1-5, with TRBD1 matching over 8 bases. The V gene's germline CDR1 is LNHDA and CDR2 SQIVND (reference sequence). With 10 bases clipped from V and 3 bases from J, the junction kept 5 bases outside the gene matches. The CDR3 consists of 13 residues. The CDR3 sequence: CATSDRANQPQHF. CDR3 coding DNA: TGTGCCACATCGGACAGGGCCAATCAGCCCCAGCATTTT.

This chain joins TRBV15 and TRBJ1-6; D may be TRBD1 (6 bases). Trimming pared 0 bases from V and 10 bases from J, leaving 10 bases between. Germline assignment: CDR1 LNHNV and CDR2 YYDKDF (reference sequence). The CDR3 is 14 residues long. In DNA, the CDR3 is TGTGCCACCAGCAGAGACAGGGGAGGGTCACCCCTCCACTTT. Protein product: CATSRDRGGSPLHF.

This chain links TRBV3-1 with TRBJ2-7, with no clear D. Trimming removed 0 bases from V and 3 bases from J, with 6 bases in between. Germline CDR1 LGHDT, CDR2 YNNKEL (reference sequence). The CDR3 contains 13 residues. CDR3 bases: TGTGCCAGCAGCCAAGATGGGGTCTACGAGCAGTACTTC. It specifies CASSQDGVYEQYF.

This clonotype was counted many times. Sequence at one end of the junction differs from germline and may be a read error. The J gene is TRBJ1-1, the V gene TRBV27; 8 bases are a match to TRBD1. CDR1 MNHEY and CDR2 SMNVEV come from the germline V gene (reference sequence). This CDR3 comprises 11 residues. The CDR3 bases are TGTGCCCGCAGGGGGCGAAGGGAAGCTTTCTTT. This sequence encodes CARRGRREAFF.

In this sample, this clonotype turned up many times. The chain combines TRBV28 with TRBJ1-1; 7 bases map to TRBD1. The V segment lost 4 bases and the J segment 11 bases; nucleotides outside the gene matches: 10. Germline CDR1 and CDR2: MDHEN and SYDVKM. This CDR3 spans 13 amino acids. CDR3 in amino acids: CASSWPGGSGAFF. In DNA, the CDR3 is TGTGCCAGCAGTTGGCCAGGGGGTTCTGGGGCTTTCTTT.

This clonotype was detected ten times or more. This sequence joins TRBV5-1 and TRBJ2-7; TRBD1 might be the D (5 bases). V was cut by 1 base and J by 6 bases, with 17 bases left in between. This CDR3 has 15 residues. CDR1 is SGHRS, CDR2 YFSETQ, per germline. The CDR3 coding sequence is TGCGCCAGCAGCTTGTCCCCACCGGCAGGGCCCGAGCAGTACTTC. Its protein product is CASSLSPPAGPEQYF.

There are many counts of this clonotype. The V and J genes are TRBV20-1 and TRBJ1-4; weak D call: TRBD1 (6 bases). V gave up 6 bases and J gave up 0 bases, with 11 bases separating them. The CDR3 consists of 14 residues. The germline CDR1 and CDR2 sequences are DFQATT and SNEGSKA (reference sequence). For the CDR3, the DNA is TGCAGTGCCCTGGCAGGGGCAACTAATGAAAAACTGTTTTTT. This encodes CSALAGATNEKLFF.

The rearrangement joins TRBV28 to TRBJ1-1; weak D call: TRBD1 (6 bases). V shed 8 bases and J shed 6 bases, with 22 bases lying between them. Germline V gene sequence: CDR1 MDHEN, CDR2 SYDVKM. This CDR3 spans 15 amino acids. The CDR3 loop is CASLKPRGRYAEAFF. DNA of the CDR3: TGTGCCAGCCTTAAACCACGGGGGCGTTACGCTGAAGCTTTCTTT.

Ten or more counts support this clonotype. The chain is built from TRBV10-3 and TRBJ1-1; 7 bases match TRBD1. Germline V gives CDR1 ENHRY, CDR2 SYGVKD. The CDR3 sequence is 14 residues long. With V trimmed by 6 bases and J by 4 bases, 8 bases remained unmatched. The CDR3 DNA reads as TGTGCCATCAGCGTAGGGGGCTTCGGCACTGAAGCTTTCTTT. Residues: CAISVGGFGTEAFF.

This clonotype is a singleton in its sample. A much bigger clone sits one base away, suggesting this may be a read error. The rearrangement joins TRBV6-2 or TRBV6-3 to TRBJ2-5; 10 bases agree with TRBD1. Germline V gene sequence: CDR1 MNHEY, CDR2 SVGEGT. The length of the CDR3 is 14 residues. Unmatched junction bases numbered 9, after V lost 7 bases and J lost 7 bases. The CDR3 region is CASNHRDRGGTQYF. For the CDR3, the DNA is TGTGCCAGCAATCACCGGGACAGGGGTGGGACCCAGTACTTC.

In this sample, this clonotype turned up a few times. The rearrangement uses TRBV5-1 and TRBJ2-3, with 11 positions matching TRBD2. V shed 0 bases, J shed 2 bases, and the junction held 5 bases outside the gene matches. This CDR3 region has 17 residues. CDR1 and CDR2 (germline): SGHRS, YFSETQ. The CDR3 protein is CASSLVLGLADTDTQYF. In DNA, the CDR3 is TGCGCCAGCAGCTTGGTTCTGGGACTAGCGGACACAGATACGCAGTATTTT.